Each of the 8 T cell receptor beta chains below was sequenced from the same sample in a study of cytotoxic CD8 clonotypes in ibrutinib-treated CLL. Generated by immunoSEQ multiplex PCR, the TCRdb table keeps only in-frame clones and is missing some. Here the sample spans hundreds of thousands of clones, 70% being singletons. This specimen was PBMCs, taken after 24 months of ibrutinib treatment. These receptors came from a human donor with chronic lymphocytic leukemia.

V usage is TRBV19 and J usage is TRBJ2-4, with 8 nucleotides matching TRBD2. The junction had 17 bases not matched to a gene; V was cut back by 7 bases and J by 0 bases. Per germline, CDR1 LNHDA and CDR2 SQIVND (reference sequence). This CDR3 spans 19 amino acids. The CDR3 nucleotides are TGTGCCAGTATGGTCGGGGGAGGAGGAGCGGGAGTAGCCAAAAACATTCAGTACTTC. This translates into CASMVGGGGAGVAKNIQYF.

The gene calls are TRBV30 and TRBJ1-4, with 10 nucleotides matching TRBD1. Germline V gene sequence: CDR1 GTSNPN, CDR2 SVGIG (reference sequence). Losses at the gene ends were 6 bases for V and 8 bases for J; bases not matched to a gene: 6. CDR3 size: 13 residues. As DNA, the CDR3 is TGTGCCTGCCCGGGACAGGGGCTGGAAAAACTGTTTTTT. Translation gives CACPGQGLEKLFF.

This clone was recorded a few times. This chain links TRBV19 with TRBJ1-5, with a weak D call TRBD1 (6 bases). CDR1 and CDR2 (germline): LNHDA, SQIVND (reference sequence). V was shortened by 8 bases and J by 1 base, with 12 bases between the two germline ends. The CDR3 has 14 amino acids. The DNA for the CDR3 is TGTGCCAGTGCAACGGGGACAAGCAATCAGCCCCAGCATTTT. This translates into CASATGTSNQPQHF.

A single count supports this clone. The chain links TRBV5-1 to TRBJ2-3, with TRBD2 as a possible D gene (6 bases). V gave up 4 bases and J gave up 4 bases, with 22 bases separating them. Germline CDR1 is SGHRS and CDR2 is YFSETQ. This CDR3 spans 17 amino acids. The CDR3 region is CASSPDLGSGWADTQYF. The DNA for the CDR3 is TGCGCCAGCAGCCCGGACCTCGGCAGCGGGTGGGCAGATACGCAGTATTTT. Full variable domain (outside the CDR3, taken from reference TRBV5-1 and TRBJ2-3): KAGVTQTPRYLIKTRGQQVTLSCSPISGHRSVSWYQQTPGQGLQFLFEYFSETQRNKGNFPGRFSGRQFSNSRSEMNVSTLELGDSALYLCASSPDLGSGWADTQYFGPGTRLTVL.

V gene TRBV5-1 combines with J gene TRBJ2-1, with 9 bases identical to TRBD2. From germline, CDR1 is SGHRS and CDR2 YFSETQ. J gave up 4 bases and V 3 bases, and 2 bases lay outside the gene matches. The CDR3 contains 14 residues. Written as DNA, the CDR3 is TGCGCCAGCAGCTCTCTAGCGGGATACAATGAGCAGTTCTTC. Translating gives CASSSLAGYNEQFF.

This clone was detected a few times. The chain carries TRBV30 and TRBJ1-5, with unresolved D. The length of the CDR3 is 12 residues. Per germline, CDR1 GTSNPN and CDR2 SVGIG (reference sequence). Trimming shortened V by 5 bases and J by 11 bases, and 16 bases separated the two germline ends. CDR3 sequence (DNA): TGTGCCTGGTCCCCCCGTGGTGGGACCCAGCATTTT. Amino acid sequence: CAWSPRGGTQHF.

The V and J genes are TRBV9 and TRBJ1-4, with a tentative D call TRBD1 (5 bases). The CDR3 totals 14 residues. Between the trimmed V and J ends, which lost 3 bases and 7 bases, there was a span of 13 bases. In germline, CDR1 is SGDLS, CDR2 YYNGEE. CDR3: CASSGEGGGEKLFF. The CDR3 DNA sequence: TGTGCCAGCAGCGGTGAGGGCGGGGGTGAAAAACTGTTTTTT.

The CDR3 region has the DNA TGTGCCAGCAGCCCCGGGACAGGGGCAGACTATGGCTACACCTTC. It yields the protein CASSPGTGADYGYTF. This chain joins TRBV7-9 and TRBJ1-2; 10 bases align to TRBD1. V gave up 5 bases and J gave up 3 bases; unmatched junction bases: 6. The CDR3 covers 15 residues. Germline CDR1 reads SEHNR; CDR2 reads FQNEAQ (reference sequence).